This T cell receptor (beta chain) is drawn from a study of T cell responses to AZD1222 COVID-19 vaccine. This clone was observed once. Its antigen is unknown. Clones were sequenced by immunoSEQ multiplex PCR, and TCRdb holds only the in-frame ones, with some missing. The sample has about 110,000 clones; about 95% are singletons. Pooled samples include second doses given at about 4 or 12 weeks. CDR1 and CDR2 from the germline V gene are SEHNR and FQNEAQ (reference sequence). The CDR3 is 15 amino acids. Trimming left V 5 bases short and J 0 bases short, with 13 bases between. Notes on the study in general: Baseline testing showed seropositivity in only 6 or 7 AZD1222 recipients. Dominant CD4 TCR responses targeted spike regions 160-218 and 743-854. Two AZD1222 doses significantly raised spike-specific TCR breadth and depth over controls.

This receptor was identified in an adult who received the AZD1222 COVID-19 vaccine. Here the sequenced sample was peripheral blood, taken 28 days after the second AZD1222 dose. The chain links TRBV7-9 to TRBJ1-1; the D gene is possibly TRBD1 (5 bases). The CDR3 sequence is CASSQTVYVNTEAFF. CDR3 DNA sequence: TGTGCCAGCAGCCAGACAGTTTACGTGAACACTGAAGCTTTCTTT.